The T cell receptor beta chain described here comes from a study of naive and memory T cell subsets. On this clonotype itself: The antigen is not known.

Treatment: skin biopsy from PPD injection site in Mantoux-positive individual. A UMI-containing oligonucleotide was joined by 3' ligation to the TCR cDNA template. Input was about 1 to 1,100 ng of DNase-treated total RNA without cell sorting. Findings and limits, study-wide: TCR transcript changes with activation or differentiation may affect this RNA method. Far more TCRs reportedly came from tuberculin skin test site biopsies. Delayed type IV hypersensitivity infiltration was taken to explain higher tuberculin-site TCR counts.

The junction had 6 bases not matched to a gene; V was cut back by 4 bases and J by 4 bases. CDR3 length equals 14 residues. Germline-derived CDR1 and CDR2 are SGHRS and YFSETQ. Four PCR rounds used nested alpha and beta constant region primers plus the SP2 primer. MiXCR was run by TCRdb on the UMI-ligation and nested PCR reads, yielding one entry per CDR3 protein. The sample has approximately 37,000 distinct CDR3 sequences, more than 9.5% seen once. Material: skin, obtained from a tuberculin skin test site. This chain connects TRBV5-1 to TRBJ2-5; 8 nucleotides agree with TRBD1. The sequence was obtained from an adult in good health. The CDR3 loop is CASSPGQGTETQYF. CDR3 DNA sequence: TGCGCCAGCAGCCCCGGACAGGGAACAGAGACCCAGTACTTC. Full variable domain (missing parts from reference TRBV5-1 and TRBJ2-5): KAGVTQTPRYLIKTRGQQVTLSCSPISGHRSVSWYQQTPGQGLQFLFEYFSETQRNKGNFPGRFSGRQFSNSRSEMNVSTLELGDSALYLCASSPGQGTETQYFGPGTRLLVL.